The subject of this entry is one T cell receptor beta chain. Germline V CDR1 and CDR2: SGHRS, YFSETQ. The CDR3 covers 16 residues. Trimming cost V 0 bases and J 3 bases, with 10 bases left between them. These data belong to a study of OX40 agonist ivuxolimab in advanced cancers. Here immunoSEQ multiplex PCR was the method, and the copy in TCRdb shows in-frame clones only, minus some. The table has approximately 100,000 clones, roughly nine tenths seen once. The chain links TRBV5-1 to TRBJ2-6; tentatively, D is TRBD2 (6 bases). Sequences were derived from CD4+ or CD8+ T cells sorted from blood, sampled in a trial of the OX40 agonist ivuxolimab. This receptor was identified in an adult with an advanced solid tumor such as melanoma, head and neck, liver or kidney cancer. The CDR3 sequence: CASSLDGGSGANVLTF. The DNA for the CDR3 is TGCGCCAGCAGCTTGGACGGAGGGAGTGGGGCCAACGTCCTGACTTTC.